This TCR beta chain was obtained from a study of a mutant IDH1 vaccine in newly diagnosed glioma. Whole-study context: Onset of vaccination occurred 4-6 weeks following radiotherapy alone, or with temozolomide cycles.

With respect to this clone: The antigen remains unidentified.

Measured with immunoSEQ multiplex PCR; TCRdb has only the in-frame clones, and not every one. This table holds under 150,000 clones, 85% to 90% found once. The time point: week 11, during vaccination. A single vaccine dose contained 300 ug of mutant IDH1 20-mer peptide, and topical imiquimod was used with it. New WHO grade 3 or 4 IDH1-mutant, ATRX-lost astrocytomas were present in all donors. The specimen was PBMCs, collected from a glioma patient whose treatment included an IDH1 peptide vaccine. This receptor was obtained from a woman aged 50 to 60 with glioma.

The DNA for the CDR3 is TGTGCCAGCAGTTTCACAAAAGACACTGAAGCTTTCTTT. Translated: CASSFTKDTEAFF. The chain has TRBV6-5 and TRBJ1-1; D is undetermined. Trimming left V 4 bases short and J 3 bases short, with 9 bases between. This CDR3 is built from 13 residues. The V gene's germline CDR1 is MNHEY and CDR2 SVGAGI.